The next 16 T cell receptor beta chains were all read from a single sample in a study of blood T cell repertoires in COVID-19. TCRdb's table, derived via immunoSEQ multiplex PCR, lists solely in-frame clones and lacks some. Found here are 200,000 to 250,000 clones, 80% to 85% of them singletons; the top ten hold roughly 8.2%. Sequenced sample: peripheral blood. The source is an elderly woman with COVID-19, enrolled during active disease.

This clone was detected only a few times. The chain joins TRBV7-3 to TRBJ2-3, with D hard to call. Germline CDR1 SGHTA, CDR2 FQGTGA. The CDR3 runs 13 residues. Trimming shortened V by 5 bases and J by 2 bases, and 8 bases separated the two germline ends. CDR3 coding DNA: TGTGCCAGCAGCCGACTTTTCACAGATACGCAGTATTTT. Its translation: CASSRLFTDTQYF. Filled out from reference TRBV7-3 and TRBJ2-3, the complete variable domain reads GAGVSQTPSNKVTEKGKYVELRCDPISGHTALYWYRQSLGQGPEFLIYFQGTGAADDSGLPNDRFFAVRPEGSVSTLKIQRTERGDSAVYLCASSRLFTDTQYFGPGTRLTVL.

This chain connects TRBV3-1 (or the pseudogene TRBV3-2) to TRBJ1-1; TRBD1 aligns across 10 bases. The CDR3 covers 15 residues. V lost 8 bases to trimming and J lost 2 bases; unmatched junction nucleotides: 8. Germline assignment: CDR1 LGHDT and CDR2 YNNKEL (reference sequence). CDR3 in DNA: TGTGCCAGCGAACCGGGACAGGGGAGTAACACTGAAGCTTTCTTT. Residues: CASEPGQGSNTEAFF.

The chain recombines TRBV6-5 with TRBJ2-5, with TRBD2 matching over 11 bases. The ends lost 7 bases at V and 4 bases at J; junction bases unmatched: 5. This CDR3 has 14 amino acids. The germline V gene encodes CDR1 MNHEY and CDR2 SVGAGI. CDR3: CASTLAGGLETQYF. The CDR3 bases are TGTGCCAGCACCTTAGCGGGGGGGTTAGAGACCCAGTACTTC.

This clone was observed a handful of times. The CDR3 region has the DNA TGTGCCAGCACAAAAATACAGGGGATTGCTAACTATGGCTACACCTTC. It translates to CASTKIQGIANYGYTF. This chain links TRBV5-5 with TRBJ1-2; 7 nucleotides align to TRBD1. V lost 6 bases, J lost 0 bases, and 11 bases stayed unmatched. This CDR3 comprises 16 residues. Germline CDR1 reads SGHKS; CDR2 reads YYEKEE (reference sequence).

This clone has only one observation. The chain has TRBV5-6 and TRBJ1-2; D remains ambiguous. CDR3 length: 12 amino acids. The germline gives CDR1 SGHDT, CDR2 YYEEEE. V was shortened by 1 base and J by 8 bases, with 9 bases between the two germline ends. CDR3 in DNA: TGTGCCAGCAGCTTGCGGGTGAACGGCTACACCTTC. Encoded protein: CASSLRVNGYTF.

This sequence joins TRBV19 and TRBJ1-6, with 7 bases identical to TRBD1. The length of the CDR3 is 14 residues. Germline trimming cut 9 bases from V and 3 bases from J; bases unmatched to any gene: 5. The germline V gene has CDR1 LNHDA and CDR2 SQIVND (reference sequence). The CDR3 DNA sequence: TGTGCCAGCGCCGGACAGGTCTATAATTCACCCCTCCACTTT. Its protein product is CASAGQVYNSPLHF.

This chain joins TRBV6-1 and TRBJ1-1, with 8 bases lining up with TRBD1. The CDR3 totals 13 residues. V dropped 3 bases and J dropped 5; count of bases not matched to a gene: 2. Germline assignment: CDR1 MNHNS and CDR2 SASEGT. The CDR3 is CASSDRQGTEAFF. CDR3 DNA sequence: TGTGCCAGCAGTGACCGACAGGGGACTGAAGCTTTCTTT.

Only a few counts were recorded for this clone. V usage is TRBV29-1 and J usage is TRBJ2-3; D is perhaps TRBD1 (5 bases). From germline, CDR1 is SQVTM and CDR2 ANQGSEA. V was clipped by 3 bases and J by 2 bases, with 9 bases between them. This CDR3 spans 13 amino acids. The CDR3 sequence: CSVDPGFTDTQYF. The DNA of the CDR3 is TGCAGCGTTGATCCAGGGTTCACAGATACGCAGTATTTT.

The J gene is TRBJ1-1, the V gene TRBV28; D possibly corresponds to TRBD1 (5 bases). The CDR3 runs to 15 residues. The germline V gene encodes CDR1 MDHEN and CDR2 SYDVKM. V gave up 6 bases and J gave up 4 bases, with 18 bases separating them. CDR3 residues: CASRIPQGLSTEAFF. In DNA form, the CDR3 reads TGTGCCAGCAGAATTCCTCAGGGTTTGAGCACTGAAGCTTTCTTT.

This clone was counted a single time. The DNA of the CDR3 is TGTGCCAGCAGTTTAATGCAGGCTACTGAAGCTTTCTTT. Translation: CASSLMQATEAFF. The V and J genes are TRBV27 and TRBJ1-1, with D hard to call. Germline loops: CDR1 MNHEY, CDR2 SMNVEV (reference sequence). There are 13 residues in the CDR3. Trimming cost V 2 bases and J 5 bases, with 9 bases left between them.

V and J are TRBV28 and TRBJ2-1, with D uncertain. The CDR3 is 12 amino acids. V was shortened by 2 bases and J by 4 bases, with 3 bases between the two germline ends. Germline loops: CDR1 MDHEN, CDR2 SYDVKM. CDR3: CASSLQYNEQFF. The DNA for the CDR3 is TGTGCCAGCAGTTTACAATACAATGAGCAGTTCTTC.

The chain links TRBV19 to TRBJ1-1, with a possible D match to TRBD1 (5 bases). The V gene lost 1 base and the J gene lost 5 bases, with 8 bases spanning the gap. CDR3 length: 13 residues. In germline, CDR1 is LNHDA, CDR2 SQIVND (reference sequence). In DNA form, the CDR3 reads TGTGCCAGTAGTATAGGGCGGGGGACTGAAGCTTTCTTT. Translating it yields CASSIGRGTEAFF.

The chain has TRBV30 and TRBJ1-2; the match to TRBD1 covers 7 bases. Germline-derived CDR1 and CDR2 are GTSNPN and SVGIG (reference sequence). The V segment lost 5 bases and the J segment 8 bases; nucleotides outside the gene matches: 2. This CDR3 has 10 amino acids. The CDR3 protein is CAWGTAGYTF. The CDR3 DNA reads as TGTGCCTGGGGGACAGCAGGCTACACCTTC.

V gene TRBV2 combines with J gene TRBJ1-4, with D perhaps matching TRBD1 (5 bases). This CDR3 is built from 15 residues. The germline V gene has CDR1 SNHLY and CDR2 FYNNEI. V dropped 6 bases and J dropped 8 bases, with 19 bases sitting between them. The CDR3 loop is CASRGGTSLREKLFF. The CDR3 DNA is TGTGCCAGCAGGGGGGGTACCTCCCTAAGGGAAAAACTGTTTTTT.

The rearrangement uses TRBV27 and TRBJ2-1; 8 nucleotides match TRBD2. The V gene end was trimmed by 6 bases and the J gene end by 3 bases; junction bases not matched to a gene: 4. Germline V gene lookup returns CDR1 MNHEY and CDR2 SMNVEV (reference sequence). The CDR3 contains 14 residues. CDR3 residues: CASSSGRGYNEQFF. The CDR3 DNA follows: TGTGCCAGCAGCAGCGGGAGAGGCTACAATGAGCAGTTCTTC.

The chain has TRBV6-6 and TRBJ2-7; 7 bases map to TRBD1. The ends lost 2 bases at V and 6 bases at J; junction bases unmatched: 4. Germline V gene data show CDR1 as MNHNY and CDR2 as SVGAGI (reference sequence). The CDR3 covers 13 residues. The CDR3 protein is CASSYGTESEQYF. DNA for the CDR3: TGTGCCAGCAGTTACGGGACAGAGTCCGAGCAGTACTTC.